Here is one T cell receptor beta chain with its context. As handled by the study authors: Amplified reference gene primers provided the basis for estimating nucleated cell counts. The method was immunoSEQ multiplex PCR; TCRdb's version includes in-frame clones alone and lacks a portion of them. The V and J calls and clone size are taken from that table; D and trimming were inferred from the DNA. This table holds over 110,000 clones, roughly 84% found once. Participants spanned ages roughly 18 to 95 years and resided in about 24 US areas. There are 14 residues in the CDR3. Trimming cost V 8 bases and J 5 bases; bases outside gene matches: 11. Germline V lookup: CDR1 LNHDA, CDR2 SQIVND (reference sequence). The data derive from a study of blood T cell repertoires in COVID-19.

V and J are TRBV19 and TRBJ1-2; 7 bases line up with TRBD1. The clonotype was recovered from a man over 45 in a cohort exposed to, infected with or recovered from COVID-19 (not recorded which). What was sequenced was PBMCs or T cells enriched from blood (not recorded which). CDR3 loop: CASWRTGSFYGYTF. Written as DNA, the CDR3 is TGTGCCAGTTGGAGGACAGGTAGTTTTTATGGCTACACCTTC.